The rows below give T cell receptor beta chains drawn from one sample of a study of vaccination and CD4 T cells after COVID-19. TCRdb recomputed calls from the PCR reads with MiXCR, one row per CDR3 protein. The data hold more than 20,000 distinct CDR3 sequences, with approximately 40% observed a single time. Their antigens are not known. The sequencing input was CD4+ T cells from blood, cultured in vitro. The receptor set was obtained from a human donor who had recovered from COVID-19. CDR3s include the opening cysteine and the closing phenylalanine or tryptophan. The D gene is left open where the match is weak. Clone size appears in some rows only: once, few, many, or a class for an expanded clone.

j_call,d_call,v_call,clone_size,cdr3_aa,cdr3_nt
TRBJ2-7,TRBD1,TRBV7-9,-,CASSLAGQVYEQYF,TGTGCCAGCAGCTTAGCCGGACAGGTCTACGAGCAGTACTTC
TRBJ2-5,TRBD2,TRBV28,-,CASSIAGGRETQYF,TGTGCCAGCAGTATAGCGGGGGGGAGAGAGACCCAGTACTTC
TRBJ1-2,TRBD1,TRBV5-4,-,CASSPGTAGDYGYTF,TGTGCCAGCAGCCCCGGGACAGCGGGGGACTATGGCTACACCTTC
TRBJ2-1,TRBD1,TRBV6-2/TRBV6-3,few,CASRPSQGEYNEQFF,TGTGCCAGCAGGCCCAGTCAGGGGGAATACAATGAGCAGTTCTTC
TRBJ1-2,-,TRBV4-1,-,CASSQGLGGPFTNYGYTF,TGCGCCAGCAGCCAAGGGTTGGGGGGTCCCTTTACTAACTATGGCTACACCTTC
TRBJ2-3,TRBD2,TRBV20-1,-,CSARGTSGRASTDTQYF,TGCAGTGCTAGAGGGACTAGCGGGAGGGCTAGCACAGATACGCAGTATTTT
TRBJ1-3,-,TRBV6-2/TRBV6-3,once,CASSLGREGNTIYF,TGTGCCAGCAGCCTCGGACGGGAAGGAAACACCATATATTTT
TRBJ2-7,TRBD2,TRBV27,few,CASSTVSGQLSYEQYF,TGTGCCAGCAGTACCGTTAGCGGGCAACTCTCCTACGAGCAGTACTTC
TRBJ2-5,-,TRBV5-1,-,CASSSGAGPQETQYF,TGCGCCAGCAGCTCTGGGGCGGGGCCCCAAGAGACCCAGTACTTC
TRBJ2-5,TRBD1,TRBV7-9,-,CASSLGVGTGQETQYF,TGTGCCAGCAGCTTAGGGGTGGGGACAGGGCAAGAGACCCAGTACTTC
TRBJ1-1,-,TRBV7-9,few,CASSLYQIRTEAFF,TGTGCCAGCAGCTTATACCAGATTCGAACTGAAGCTTTCTTT
TRBJ2-3,-,TRBV4-3,once,CASSQDLGVYSDTQCF,TGCGCCAGCAGCCAAGATCTTGGGGTCTACTCAGATACGCAGTGTTTT
TRBJ2-2,TRBD1,TRBV24-1,few,CATSEPGTGAGELFF,TGTGCCACCAGTGAACCCGGGACAGGGGCCGGGGAGCTGTTTTTT
TRBJ1-1,-,TRBV6-1,-,CASSPDKNTEAFF,TGTGCCAGCAGCCCGGACAAGAACACTGAAGCTTTCTTT
TRBJ2-5,TRBD1,TRBV20-1,few,CSARQGQGARETQYF,TGCAGTGCTAGACAGGGACAGGGGGCAAGGGAGACCCAGTACTTC
TRBJ1-5,TRBD1,TRBV12-3/TRBV12-4,few,CASSLGLGTGSLNQPQHF,TGTGCCAGCAGTTTAGGGCTGGGGACAGGGTCCTTAAATCAGCCCCAGCATTTT
TRBJ2-1,TRBD2,TRBV11-3,-,CASSKGLVLNNEQFF,TGTGCCAGCAGCAAGGGACTAGTCCTTAACAATGAGCAGTTCTTC
TRBJ2-2,-,TRBV28,-,CASSFFLGGTGELFF,TGTGCCAGCAGTTTCTTCCTTGGAGGGACCGGGGAGCTGTTTTTT
TRBJ2-7,-,TRBV7-8,-,CASSLSAGSYEQYF,TGTGCCAGCAGCTTAAGTGCAGGGTCCTACGAGCAGTACTTC
TRBJ2-7,-,TRBV28,-,CASSFIKGKGLGEQYF,TGTGCCAGCAGTTTTATAAAGGGGAAGGGCCTAGGCGAGCAGTACTTC
TRBJ1-5,-,TRBV6-1,few,CASSPSGGHNQPQHF,TGTGCCAGCAGTCCCTCGGGCGGACACAATCAGCCCCAGCATTTT
TRBJ2-3,TRBD2,TRBV20-1,few,CSASGGLAGSLHPTDTQYF,TGCAGTGCTAGTGGAGGTCTAGCGGGATCCTTACATCCCACAGATACGCAGTATTTT
TRBJ2-7,-,TRBV27,few,CASSHQGYEQYF,TGTGCCAGCAGCCATCAGGGGTACGAGCAGTACTTC
TRBJ1-1,TRBD1,TRBV5-4,-,CASSPQGAQNTEAFF,TGTGCCAGCAGCCCACAGGGGGCGCAGAACACTGAAGCTTTCTTT
TRBJ2-1,TRBD1,TRBV2,-,CASNNRDRDNEQFF,TGTGCCAGCAATAACCGGGACAGGGACAATGAGCAGTTCTTC
TRBJ2-5,TRBD2,TRBV6-1,-,CASTRTSDRETQYF,TGTGCCAGCACCCGGACTAGCGATCGGGAGACCCAGTACTTC
TRBJ2-4,TRBD2,TRBV29-1,-,CSVKGTSGSVDIQYF,TGCAGCGTAAAAGGGACTAGCGGGAGTGTGGACATTCAGTACTTC
TRBJ2-5,-,TRBV28,-,CASSQGNRETQYF,TGTGCCAGCAGTCAGGGGAATAGAGAGACCCAGTACTTC
TRBJ2-3,-,TRBV2,few,CATTGWSQDTQYF,TGTGCCACCACGGGGTGGTCGCAAGATACGCAGTATTTT
TRBJ2-3,TRBD1,TRBV7-2,-,CASSWPGGSTDTQYF,TGTGCCAGCAGCTGGCCAGGGGGTAGCACAGATACGCAGTATTTT
TRBJ1-1,TRBD1,TRBV6-1,-,CASSGDSTEAFF,TGTGCCAGCAGTGGGGACAGCACTGAAGCTTTCTTT
TRBJ1-1,-,TRBV5-8,once,CASRGRDTEAFF,TGTGCCAGCAGGGGGCGGGACACTGAAGCTTTCTTT
TRBJ1-2,TRBD1,TRBV10-3,few,CAISEAGQGNYGYTF,TGTGCCATCAGTGAGGCCGGACAGGGGAACTATGGCTACACCTTC
TRBJ2-5,-,TRBV28,-,CASRLGFPETQYF,TGTGCCAGCAGGTTAGGGTTTCCAGAGACCCAGTACTTC
TRBJ2-5,-,TRBV9,few,CASSVATRGGQETQYF,TGTGCCAGCAGCGTAGCGACTAGAGGAGGGCAAGAGACCCAGTACTTC
TRBJ1-2,-,TRBV7-2,few,CASSLGRTNYGYTF,TGTGCCAGCAGCTTAGGCAGAACCAACTATGGCTACACCTTC
TRBJ2-5,-,TRBV20-1,few,CSARDVGDQETQYF,TGCAGTGCTAGAGATGTTGGAGATCAAGAGACCCAGTACTTC
TRBJ2-7,-,TRBV28,-,CASSSDSYEQYF,TGTGCCAGCAGTAGCGACAGCTACGAGCAGTACTTC
TRBJ2-3,TRBD1,TRBV5-3,-,CASSWDRVGTDTQYF,TGTGCCAGCAGCTGGGACAGGGTGGGGACAGATACGCAGTATTTT
TRBJ1-5,TRBD1,TRBV6-2/TRBV6-3,few,CASRDRANQPQHF,TGTGCCAGCAGGGACAGGGCGAATCAGCCCCAGCATTTT
TRBJ1-6,TRBD1,TRBV18,few,CASSSTGAKSPLHF,TGTGCCAGCTCATCGACAGGGGCGAAATCACCCCTCCACTTT
TRBJ2-5,-,TRBV12-3/TRBV12-4,-,CASSLVLQETQYF,TGTGCCAGCAGTTTAGTACTCCAAGAGACCCAGTACTTC
TRBJ2-1,-,TRBV6-1,-,CASTRHGGPYNEQFF,TGTGCCAGCACTAGACACGGGGGCCCCTACAATGAGCAGTTCTTC
TRBJ1-6,-,TRBV19,-,CASSGSAIPTGSPLHF,TGTGCCAGTAGCGGTTCAGCAATCCCAACAGGTTCACCCCTCCACTTT
TRBJ1-6,TRBD1,TRBV20-1,few,CSARAPQGEHSPLHF,TGCAGTGCTAGAGCCCCACAGGGGGAGCATTCACCCCTCCACTTT
TRBJ2-2,TRBD1,TRBV11-3,-,CASSFGQGDTGELFF,TGTGCCAGCAGCTTCGGACAGGGGGACACCGGGGAGCTGTTTTTT
TRBJ1-2,-,TRBV11-2,few,CASSPGWGPGGTF,TGTGCCAGCAGCCCGGGGTGGGGGCCCGGAGGGACCTTC
TRBJ1-6,-,TRBV6-1,-,CASRWDRGYSPLHF,TGTGCCAGCAGGTGGGACCGTGGGTATTCACCCCTCCACTTT
TRBJ1-2,-,TRBV5-1,few,CASSLDPQLNYGYTF,TGCGCCAGCAGCTTGGACCCTCAACTGAACTATGGCTACACCTTC